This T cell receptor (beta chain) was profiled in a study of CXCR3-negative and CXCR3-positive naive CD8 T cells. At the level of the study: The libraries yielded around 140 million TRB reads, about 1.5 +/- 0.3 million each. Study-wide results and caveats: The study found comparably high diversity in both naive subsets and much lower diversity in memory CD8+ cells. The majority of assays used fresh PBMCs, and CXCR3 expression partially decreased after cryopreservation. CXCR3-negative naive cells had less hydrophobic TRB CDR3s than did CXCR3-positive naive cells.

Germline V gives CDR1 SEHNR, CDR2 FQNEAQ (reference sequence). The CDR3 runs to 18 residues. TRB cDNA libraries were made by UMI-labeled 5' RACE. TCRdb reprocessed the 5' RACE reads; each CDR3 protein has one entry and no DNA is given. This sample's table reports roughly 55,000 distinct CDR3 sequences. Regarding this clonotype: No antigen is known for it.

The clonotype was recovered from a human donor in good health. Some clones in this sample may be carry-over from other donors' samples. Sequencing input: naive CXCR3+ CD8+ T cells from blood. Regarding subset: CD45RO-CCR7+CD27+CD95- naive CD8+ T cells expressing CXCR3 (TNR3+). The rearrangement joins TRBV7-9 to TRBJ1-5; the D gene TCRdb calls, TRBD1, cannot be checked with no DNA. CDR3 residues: CASSQDSVGQGLRQPQHF.